A single sample gave rise to the 31 T cell receptor beta chains below, sequenced in a study of shared clonotypes between healthy human individuals. Sequenced by immunoSEQ multiplex PCR; TCRdb stores in-frame clones only, minus some. The sample holds 2 million to 2.5 million clones, approximately 95% seen once. Naive-designated CD8 cells lacked CD45RO, were positively enriched for CCR7, and omitted terminally differentiated effector memory CD45RA+ cells. The sequenced material came from naive CD8+ T cells sorted from blood. The receptors stem from a man aged 18-30 years in good health.

CDR3 in DNA: TGTGCCAGCAGCTTGGCGGGACAGCTTGTTTCGAACACTGAAGCTTTCTTT. Encoded protein: CASSLAGQLVSNTEAFF. The gene calls are TRBV7-9 and TRBJ1-1; 7 bases line up with TRBD1. V lost 3 bases, J lost 1 base, and 11 bases stayed unmatched. The CDR3 consists of 17 residues. From germline, CDR1 is SEHNR and CDR2 FQNEAQ (reference sequence).

This chain connects TRBV4-3 to TRBJ1-2; no definite D call. The V and J ends lost 4 bases and 5 bases respectively, with 14 bases between them. CDR3 length: 14 amino acids. Germline V gene data show CDR1 as LGHNA and CDR2 as YSLEER. This chain's CDR3 is CASSPPDQRYGYTF. The DNA for the CDR3 is TGCGCCAGCAGCCCCCCCGACCAGCGGTATGGCTACACCTTC.

The chain is built from TRBV4-1 and TRBJ1-5, with D possibly TRBD1 on 5 matching bases. V was shortened by 3 bases and J by 10 bases, with 13 bases between the two germline ends. Germline V gene sequence: CDR1 MGHRA, CDR2 YSYEKL. The CDR3 loop spans 13 amino acids. The CDR3: CASSQTVISPQHF. The CDR3 nucleotides are TGCGCCAGCAGCCAGACAGTGATCAGCCCCCAGCATTTT.

The chain uses TRBV7-9 and TRBJ1-5; 7 bases are shared with TRBD1. CDR1 is SEHNR, CDR2 FQNEAQ, per germline (reference sequence). CDR3 size: 16 residues. V was clipped by 5 bases and J by 4 bases; unmatched bases: 11. The CDR3 is CASSAETGLENQPQHF. The CDR3 DNA reads TGTGCCAGCAGCGCGGAGACAGGGTTGGAAAATCAGCCCCAGCATTTT. Based on the CDR3 plus reference TRBV7-9 and TRBJ1-5, the full variable domain is DTGVSQNPRHKITKRGQNVTFRCDPISEHNRLYWYRQTLGQGPEFLTYFQNEAQLEKSRLLSDRFSAERPKGSFSTLEIQRTEQGDSAMYLCASSAETGLENQPQHFGDGTRLSIL.

To note about this clone: Other nucleotide sequences in the sample specify the same CDR3. V and J are TRBV27 and TRBJ2-7, with a weak D call TRBD2 (6 bases). The germline CDR1 and CDR2 sequences are MNHEY and SMNVEV (reference sequence). Trimming removed 0 bases at V and 2 bases at J, with 8 bases between. There are 14 residues in the CDR3. As DNA, the CDR3 is TGTGCCAGCAGTTTATCAGGCGGGACCTACGAGCAGTACTTC. Its translation: CASSLSGGTYEQYF.

The chain recombines TRBV6-5 with TRBJ1-1, with unresolved D. The CDR3 loop spans 15 amino acids. V lost 2 bases, J lost 0 bases, and 10 bases lay in between. CDR1 and CDR2 (germline): MNHEY, SVGAGI. In DNA, the CDR3 is TGTGCCAGCAGTTACGAGTGGCCGATGAACACTGAAGCTTTCTTT. Protein product: CASSYEWPMNTEAFF.

This clone came up once. This chain uses TRBV5-6 with TRBJ2-7; 11 bases agree with TRBD2. This CDR3 is 15 amino acids long. The junction had 4 bases not matched to a gene; V was cut back by 2 bases and J by 3 bases. Germline CDR1 is SGHDT and CDR2 is YYEEEE. CDR3 DNA: TGTGCCAGCAGCTTACTAGCGGGAGAGTACTACGAGCAGTACTTC. This gives the protein CASSLLAGEYYEQYF.

The chain links TRBV7-9 to TRBJ2-7; 10 bases map to TRBD2. Germline loops: CDR1 SEHNR, CDR2 FQNEAQ (reference sequence). The CDR3 extends over 16 amino acids. After removal of 1 base from V and 5 bases from J, the junction contained 8 bases not matched to a gene. The CDR3 DNA reads TGTGCCAGCAGCTTAGGGCCTAGCGGGAGTCGGGACGAGCAGTACTTC. Translation gives CASSLGPSGSRDEQYF.

The CDR3 DNA sequence: TGTGCCAGCAGCATCAATACTGGGCTCACCTACAATGAGCAGTTCTTC. It yields the protein CASSINTGLTYNEQFF. The chain is built from TRBV5-4 and TRBJ2-1; D call uncertain. The germline V gene has CDR1 SGHNT and CDR2 YYREEE (reference sequence). The CDR3 consists of 16 residues. V was cut by 4 bases and J by 2 bases, with 16 bases left in between.

The chain couples TRBV5-5 to TRBJ2-7; D perhaps matches TRBD1 (6 bases). V was shortened by 4 bases and J by 2 bases, with 13 bases between the two germline ends. The CDR3 sequence is 14 residues long. CDR1 SGHKS and CDR2 YYEKEE come from the germline V gene (reference sequence). The CDR3 reads CASSPQGHPYEQYF. The DNA of the CDR3 is TGTGCCAGCAGCCCGCAGGGACATCCCTACGAGCAGTACTTC.

V gene TRBV4-1 combines with J gene TRBJ1-4; tentative D call: TRBD1 (6 bases). Germline loops: CDR1 MGHRA, CDR2 YSYEKL. The CDR3 is 16 amino acids. The V gene lost 1 base and the J gene lost 8 bases, with 17 bases spanning the gap. The CDR3 sequence is CASSQAWQGWREKLFF. As DNA, the CDR3 is TGCGCCAGCAGCCAAGCCTGGCAGGGGTGGCGGGAAAAACTGTTTTTT.

The chain employs TRBV9 and TRBJ2-7, with D unclear. CDR3 length: 14 amino acids. The ends were cut back, 4 bases at V and 4 bases at J, with 15 bases in the middle. Germline CDR1 is SGDLS and CDR2 is YYNGEE. The CDR3 sequence is CASSPDGPSYEQYF. The CDR3 DNA is TGTGCCAGCAGCCCGGACGGACCGTCGTACGAGCAGTACTTC.

V gene TRBV7-6 combines with J gene TRBJ1-1, with a possible D match to TRBD1 (6 bases). The CDR3 is 16 amino acids. V lost 4 bases and J 1 base, leaving 16 bases between the germline ends. Germline V CDR1 and CDR2: SGHVS, FNYEAQ. CDR3 sequence reads: CASSSEAQGTNTEAFF. The DNA of the CDR3 is TGTGCCAGCAGCTCTGAGGCGCAGGGGACGAACACTGAAGCTTTCTTT.

The chain carries TRBV7-2 and TRBJ2-1, with no clear D. V lost 3 bases and J 6 bases, leaving 3 bases between the germline ends. The CDR3 runs to 11 residues. In germline, CDR1 is SGHTA, CDR2 FQGNSA. The chain's CDR3 is CASSLTNEQFF. Written as DNA, the CDR3 is TGTGCCAGCAGCTTGACCAATGAGCAGTTCTTC.

The V call is TRBV21-1, the J call TRBJ2-4; the table's D call TRBD1 went unverified against the DNA. TRBV21-1 is tagged as a pseudogene. The CDR3 is made up of 16 amino acids. The CDR3 loop is CASSRGQGGAKNIQYF. The CDR3 DNA reads as TGTGCCAGCAGCAGGGGACAGGGGGGAGCCAAAAACATTCAGTACTTC.

This clone was recorded only once. Distinct nucleotide sequences in the sample also encode this CDR3. The rearrangement links TRBV5-1 to TRBJ2-3; weak D call: TRBD2 (5 bases). Deletions cut 0 bases from V and 6 bases from J, with 11 bases between. This CDR3 contains 14 residues. From germline, CDR1 is SGHRS and CDR2 YFSETQ. DNA of the CDR3: TGCGCCAGCAGCTTGGAAGGAGGATTGGATACGCAGTATTTT. Translating gives CASSLEGGLDTQYF.

Notes on this clone: The junction shows a germline mismatch at one end, possibly a read error. This chain connects TRBV5-8 to TRBJ2-7; 8 nucleotides align to TRBD1. CDR1 and CDR2 (germline): SGHTS, YDEGEE. This CDR3 has 10 amino acids. The CDR3 region has the DNA TGTGCCAGCAGCGTGGACAGGGCACACTTC. Translation gives CASSVDRAHF.

The V and J genes are TRBV5-5 and TRBJ2-7; D may correspond to TRBD1 or TRBD2 (5 bases each). The germline V gene encodes CDR1 SGHKS and CDR2 YYEKEE (reference sequence). V lost 2 bases and J 1 base, leaving 10 bases between the germline ends. The CDR3 has 14 amino acids. The CDR3 loop is CASSFFGASYEQYF. The CDR3 DNA follows: TGTGCCAGCAGCTTCTTCGGGGCTTCCTACGAGCAGTACTTC.

Turning to this clone: A much larger clone is a single base away; this may be a read error. The rearrangement uses TRBV28 and TRBJ2-7; no definite D call. This CDR3 spans 11 amino acids. The V end was cut by 5 bases, the J end by 0 bases, with 2 bases between. Germline V gives CDR1 MDHEN, CDR2 SYDVKM. CDR3 sequence reads: CASSHSYEQYF. For the CDR3, the DNA is TGTGCCAGCAGTCACTCCTACGAGCAGTACTTC.

DNA for the CDR3: TGTGCCAGCAGCTTGGCCCACAGGGAGGGCTATGGCTACACCTTC. Translated, it gives CASSLAHREGYGYTF. The genes are TRBV5-8 and TRBJ1-2; tentative D call: TRBD1 (6 bases). CDR1 and CDR2 (germline): SGHTS, YDEGEE. V was cut by 0 bases and J by 4 bases, with 13 bases left in between. This CDR3 region has 15 residues.

This clone was seen only once. J is TRBJ1-6 and V is TRBV6-5; weak D call: TRBD1 (6 bases). Germline assignment: CDR1 MNHEY and CDR2 SVGAGI. V gave up 2 bases and J gave up 10 bases, with 15 bases separating them. The CDR3 runs 15 residues. The CDR3 DNA is TGTGCCAGCAGTTACGCGACAGGCTTCAGCTCACCCCTCCACTTT. This translates into CASSYATGFSSPLHF.

The rearrangement uses TRBV5-6 and TRBJ1-4; D call uncertain. CDR3 length: 12 residues. CDR1 is SGHDT, CDR2 YYEEEE, per germline. The ends were cut back, 3 bases at V and 8 bases at J, with 8 bases in the middle. The CDR3 sequence is CASSSKEEKLFF. The CDR3 DNA reads as TGTGCCAGCAGCTCAAAAGAGGAAAAACTGTTTTTT.

The chain joins TRBV4-1 to TRBJ1-4; possible D gene TRBD1, 5 bases. The CDR3 totals 15 residues. CDR1 and CDR2 (germline): MGHRA, YSYEKL. Trimming pared 4 bases from V and 3 bases from J, leaving 12 bases between. This CDR3 is CASSPGGGPNEKLFF. In DNA form, the CDR3 reads TGCGCCAGCAGCCCGGGGGGGGGACCTAATGAAAAACTGTTTTTT.

The chain recombines TRBV27 with TRBJ1-5; D gene unclear. Looked up from germline, CDR1 is MNHEY and CDR2 is SMNVEV (reference sequence). The length of the CDR3 is 14 residues. The ends were cut back, 6 bases at V and 5 bases at J, with 14 bases in the middle. For the CDR3, the DNA is TGTGCCAGCAGCACCGACGGCGCTCATCAGCCCCAGCATTTT. Translated: CASSTDGAHQPQHF.

J is TRBJ1-1 and V is TRBV7-9; D remains ambiguous. This CDR3 contains 15 residues. Per germline, CDR1 SEHNR and CDR2 FQNEAQ (reference sequence). The V gene lost 1 base and the J gene lost 1 base, with 10 bases spanning the gap. The CDR3 DNA is TGTGCCAGCAGCTTAGTAGGATTTGGGAACACTGAAGCTTTCTTT. Amino acid sequence: CASSLVGFGNTEAFF.

The chain employs TRBV6-1 and TRBJ2-2; D remains ambiguous. Trimming left V 1 base short and J 6 bases short, with 9 bases between. Looked up from germline, CDR1 is MNHNS and CDR2 is SASEGT. This CDR3 is built from 14 residues. The CDR3 spells CASSEVLGPGELFF. The CDR3 coding sequence is TGTGCCAGCAGTGAAGTCCTGGGCCCCGGGGAGCTGTTTTTT.

The V call is TRBV4-3, the J call TRBJ1-2; TRBD1 matches at 8 bases. This CDR3 comprises 16 residues. Germline V gene data show CDR1 as LGHNA and CDR2 as YSLEER. Trimming removed 0 bases from V and 7 bases from J; junction bases left unmatched: 10. The CDR3, as DNA: TGCGCCAGCAGCCAAGATCCGGCAGGGGGCATGGGTGGCTACACCTTC. This encodes CASSQDPAGGMGGYTF.

V is TRBV6-1 and J is TRBJ2-7; D might be TRBD1 (5 bases). The V end was cut by 2 bases, the J end by 2 bases, with 13 bases between. CDR3 length equals 15 residues. Germline V gene sequence: CDR1 MNHNS, CDR2 SASEGT. The CDR3: CASSERGRTTYEQYF. The CDR3 DNA is TGTGCCAGCAGTGAACGCGGCAGGACAACCTACGAGCAGTACTTC.

Here the CDR3 reads CASSLNTWFSGGLAYEQYF. As DNA, the CDR3 is TGCGCCAGCAGCCTAAATACGTGGTTTAGCGGGGGGTTAGCCTACGAGCAGTACTTC. The genes are TRBV4-1 and TRBJ2-7, with 10 bases matching TRBD2. V shed 4 bases, J shed 2 bases, and the junction held 17 bases outside the gene matches. The CDR3 runs to 19 residues. From germline, CDR1 is MGHRA and CDR2 YSYEKL.

The chain couples TRBV30 to TRBJ2-5, with TRBD2 as a possible D gene (6 bases). CDR3 length equals 15 residues. Germline V gene sequence: CDR1 GTSNPN, CDR2 SVGIG (reference sequence). The V and J ends lost 0 bases and 1 base respectively, with 12 bases between them. CDR3 amino acids: CAWSVLRDFQETQYF. In nucleotides, the CDR3 is TGTGCCTGGAGTGTACTAAGGGACTTCCAAGAGACCCAGTACTTC. Complete variable domain (other parts from reference TRBV30 and TRBJ2-5): SQTIHQWPATLVQPVGSPLSLECTVEGTSNPNLYWYRQAAGRGLQLLFYSVGIGQISSEVPQNLSASRPQDRQFILSSKKLLLSDSGFYLCAWSVLRDFQETQYFGPGTRLLVL.

V is TRBV9 and J is TRBJ2-7, with D maybe TRBD2 (5 bases). V dropped 4 bases and J dropped 3 bases, with 11 bases sitting between them. The CDR3 is 13 amino acids. CDR1 is SGDLS and CDR2 is YYNGEE in the germline V gene. The CDR3, as DNA: TGTGCCAGCAGCCTAGGCGAGGGCTACGAGCAGTACTTC. It codes for CASSLGEGYEQYF.